Presented here are 18 T cell receptor beta chains from one specimen sequenced in a study of vaccination effects on CD4 cells after COVID-19. These receptors lack a known antigen. Antigen-specific CD4+ T cells were first expanded with viral peptide pools by the ViraFEST assay and only then sequenced. It was after nine to ten days of culture that CD4+ T cells were isolated. The study found no prior SARS-CoV-2 infection in the vaccine recipients, who tested negative for nucleocapsid antibodies. Clones were read by immunoSEQ multiplex PCR, and TCRdb kept only the in-frame ones, dropping some. Of approximately 40,000 clones in the sample, roughly 70% were seen once. The sample consisted of CD4+ T cells from PBMCs cultured with SARS-CoV-2 spike peptides, taken before COVID-19 vaccination. The receptors come from a human donor who received a COVID-19 vaccine.

The table lists this clone with a few counts. This chain connects TRBV19 to TRBJ1-2; 12 nucleotides agree with TRBD1. V trimming: 5 bases; J trimming: 4 bases; junction bases outside the gene matches: 5. This CDR3 region has 15 residues. Germline loops: CDR1 LNHDA, CDR2 SQIVND (reference sequence). This chain's CDR3 is CASSAGTGGAYGYTF. The CDR3 bases are TGTGCCAGTAGTGCCGGGACAGGGGGCGCCTATGGCTACACCTTC.

The chain couples TRBV5-4 to TRBJ1-2; no definite D call. The germline gives CDR1 SGHNT, CDR2 YYREEE (reference sequence). This CDR3 is 13 amino acids long. The germline V and J ends were trimmed by 2 bases and 6 bases, with 11 bases remaining between them. CDR3 protein: CASSFRYRDGYTF. The CDR3 DNA follows: TGTGCCAGCAGCTTTAGATATAGGGATGGCTACACCTTC.

This chain links TRBV20-1 with TRBJ2-1, with D tentatively TRBD1 or TRBD2 (6 bases each). The length of the CDR3 is 16 residues. Trimming removed 3 bases from V and 0 bases from J, with 15 bases in between. Germline lookup yields CDR1 DFQATT and CDR2 SNEGSKA (reference sequence). CDR3 sequence: CSASRGGGGSYNEQFF. The CDR3 DNA sequence: TGCAGTGCTAGTAGGGGAGGAGGGGGCTCCTACAATGAGCAGTTCTTC.

The chain carries TRBV9 and TRBJ1-2; the D gene is possibly TRBD1 (6 bases). Trimming took 0 bases from V and 4 from J, leaving 10 bases between them. CDR3 length: 14 amino acids. Germline-derived CDR1 and CDR2 are SGDLS and YYNGEE. The DNA of the CDR3 is TGTGCCAGCAGCGTAGACTCGACAGGCTATGGCTACACCTTC. Protein: CASSVDSTGYGYTF. The full variable domain, in which reference TRBV9 and TRBJ1-2 provide the parts outside the CDR3, is DSGVTQTPKHLITATGQRVTLRCSPRSGDLSVYWYQQSLDQGLQFLIQYYNGEERAKGNILERFSAQQFPDLHSELNLSSLELGDSALYFCASSVDSTGYGYTFGSGTRLTVV.

This chain joins TRBV19 and TRBJ2-7, with D uncertain. Germline CDR1 and CDR2: LNHDA and SQIVND (reference sequence). The V gene lost 6 bases and the J gene lost 0 bases, with 12 bases spanning the gap. The CDR3 has 14 amino acids. The CDR3 sequence is CASRDRRSSYEQYF. DNA for the CDR3: TGTGCCAGTAGGGACCGACGGAGCTCCTACGAGCAGTACTTC.

The chain employs TRBV7-2 and TRBJ2-5, with 7 nucleotides matching TRBD2. V lost 5 bases to trimming and J lost 7 bases; unmatched junction nucleotides: 10. CDR1 and CDR2 from the germline V gene are SGHTA and FQGNSA. The CDR3 is made up of 14 amino acids. The CDR3 spells CASSPETSAATQYF. CDR3 DNA sequence: TGTGCCAGCAGCCCCGAAACTAGCGCGGCGACCCAGTACTTC.

The chain has TRBV30 and TRBJ1-4, with TRBD1 as a possible D gene (5 bases). CDR1 is GTSNPN, CDR2 SVGIG, per germline (reference sequence). The germline V and J ends were trimmed by 0 bases and 7 bases, with 12 bases remaining between them. This CDR3 spans 14 amino acids. CDR3 DNA: TGTGCCTGGAGTGTTTGGGGGGGGAGTGAAAAACTGTTTTTT. This encodes CAWSVWGGSEKLFF.

In nucleotides, the CDR3 is TGCGCCACCCACTTATGCGGGTTTTGCGAGACCCAGTACTTC. Its protein is CATHLCGFCETQYF. The V call is TRBV5-1, the J call TRBJ2-5, with D possibly matching TRBD2 (5 bases). The CDR3 is 14 residues long. Between the trimmed V and J ends, which lost 9 bases and 5 bases, there was a span of 20 bases. The germline V gene encodes CDR1 SGHRS and CDR2 YFSETQ.

This clone was counted a few times. The chain links TRBV5-6 to TRBJ1-5; no clear D. Germline V gene lookup returns CDR1 SGHDT and CDR2 YYEEEE. The CDR3 has 13 amino acids. Trimming shortened V by 4 bases and J by 7 bases, and 12 bases separated the two germline ends. CDR3 amino acids: CASSRTAGQPQHF. CDR3 coding DNA: TGTGCCAGCAGCCGGACGGCCGGGCAGCCCCAGCATTTT.

This clone was detected only a few times. The rearrangement links TRBV7-2 to TRBJ1-3; D gene ambiguous. The CDR3 runs to 14 residues. Trimming removed 7 bases at V and 0 bases at J, with 10 bases between. The germline CDR1 and CDR2 sequences are SGHTA and FQGNSA. CDR3 region: CASTLQVSGNTIYF. CDR3 nucleotide sequence: TGTGCCAGCACCCTACAAGTCTCTGGAAACACCATATATTTT.

This clone has just a few counts. The CDR3 spells CASGRGAYNSPLHF. CDR3 sequence (DNA): TGTGCCAGCGGCCGAGGGGCCTATAATTCACCCCTCCACTTT. The chain uses TRBV28 and TRBJ1-6; D possibly corresponds to TRBD1 (5 bases). Germline V gives CDR1 MDHEN, CDR2 SYDVKM. The V end lost 8 bases, the J end lost 2 bases, and 10 bases lay between the germline ends. The CDR3 extends over 14 amino acids.

This clone was detected a few times. The chain carries TRBV9 and TRBJ2-1; 10 bases align to TRBD1. The V and J ends lost 0 bases and 5 bases, in that order; junction bases with no gene match: 2. In germline, CDR1 is SGDLS, CDR2 YYNGEE. The CDR3 totals 15 residues. CDR3 in DNA: TGTGCCAGCAGCGTAGGGACAGGGGGAAACAATGAGCAGTTCTTC. As protein: CASSVGTGGNNEQFF. The whole variable domain, filled in from reference TRBV9 and TRBJ2-1, reads DSGVTQTPKHLITATGQRVTLRCSPRSGDLSVYWYQQSLDQGLQFLIQYYNGEERAKGNILERFSAQQFPDLHSELNLSSLELGDSALYFCASSVGTGGNNEQFFGPGTRLTVL.

This chain links TRBV20-1 with TRBJ2-7; no definite D call. The CDR3 spans 11 residues. Germline loops: CDR1 DFQATT, CDR2 SNEGSKA (reference sequence). The ends were cut back, 3 bases at V and 8 bases at J, with 11 bases in the middle. The CDR3 reads CSASTLVQQYF. The CDR3, as DNA: TGCAGTGCTAGTACTTTAGTTCAGCAGTACTTC.

This chain links TRBV10-3 with TRBJ1-3; D is possibly TRBD1 (5 bases). The germline CDR1 and CDR2 sequences are ENHRY and SYGVKD. CDR3 length: 18 residues. Deletions cut 0 bases from V and 4 bases from J, with 19 bases between. The CDR3 region is CAISESNSLGAGGNTIYF. In DNA, the CDR3 is TGTGCCATCAGTGAGTCGAACTCGTTAGGGGCAGGAGGAAACACCATATATTTT.

The rearrangement uses TRBV7-9 and TRBJ1-5; D call uncertain. Germline V CDR1 and CDR2: SEHNR, FQNEAQ (reference sequence). This CDR3 is built from 13 residues. Trimming removed 5 bases from V and 0 bases from J, with 5 bases in between. CDR3: CASSPDSNQPQHF. CDR3 nucleotide sequence: TGTGCCAGCAGCCCCGATAGCAATCAGCCCCAGCATTTT.

The chain uses TRBV29-1 and TRBJ1-1; 8 bases fit TRBD1. V lost 1 base, J lost 6 bases, and 7 bases stayed unmatched. Germline CDR1 is SQVTM and CDR2 is ANQGSEA. This CDR3 spans 14 amino acids. The CDR3 reads CSVEAGQGGAEAFF. The CDR3 nucleotides read TGCAGCGTTGAAGCTGGACAGGGAGGGGCTGAAGCTTTCTTT. The full variable domain, its missing parts supplied by reference TRBV29-1 and TRBJ1-1, is SAVISQKPSRDICQRGTSLTIQCQVDSQVTMMFWYRQQPGQSLTLIATANQGSEATYESGFVIDKFPISRPNLTFSTLTVSNMSPEDSSIYLCSVEAGQGGAEAFFGQGTRLTVV.

As for this clone: An end of the junction differs from the germline gene, which may be a read error. The chain couples TRBV7-7 to TRBJ2-5; 10 bases fit TRBD1. The germline gives CDR1 SSHAT, CDR2 FNYEAQ (reference sequence). The CDR3 extends over 14 amino acids. The CDR3 protein is CASSLDRGRETQYF. In DNA, the CDR3 is TGTGCTAGCAGCTTGGACAGGGGGAGAGAGACCCAGTACTTC.

The chain is built from TRBV30 and TRBJ1-6; no firm D call. The germline gives CDR1 GTSNPN, CDR2 SVGIG (reference sequence). V was trimmed by 4 bases and J by 7 bases, leaving 14 bases between them. The CDR3 extends over 14 amino acids. The CDR3 nucleotides are TGTGCCTGGAACCGGCCACCCGGGAATTCACCCCTCCACTTT. Residues: CAWNRPPGNSPLHF.